The clone carrying this T cell receptor beta chain appeared once. Its antigen is undetermined. This record belongs to a study of T cell repertoires in cytomegalovirus infection. Study-wide findings and caveats: Clonotypes of TCR beta that were HLA-C-restricted and CMV-specific dominated the ex vivo response. The study identified carriers of CMV plus the relevant HLA from cumulative public TCR beta family frequency.

Using its own MiXCR run on the reads, TCRdb lists one record per CDR3 protein. The sample records around 290,000 distinct CDR3 sequences, roughly 25% being singletons. Germline CDR1 reads SGHNT; CDR2 reads YYREEE (reference sequence). V shed 0 bases, J shed 6 bases, and the junction held 4 bases outside the gene matches. The CDR3 consists of 14 residues. The chain is built from TRBV5-4 and TRBJ1-2; 8 bases align to TRBD1. This clonotype originated in a human donor in good health (CMV status not recorded). Some clones in this sample may be carry-over from other donors' samples. What was sequenced was PBMCs. The DNA for the CDR3 is TGTGCCAGCAGCTTGGGACAGGGGAATCATGGCTACACCTTC. It translates to CASSLGQGNHGYTF.